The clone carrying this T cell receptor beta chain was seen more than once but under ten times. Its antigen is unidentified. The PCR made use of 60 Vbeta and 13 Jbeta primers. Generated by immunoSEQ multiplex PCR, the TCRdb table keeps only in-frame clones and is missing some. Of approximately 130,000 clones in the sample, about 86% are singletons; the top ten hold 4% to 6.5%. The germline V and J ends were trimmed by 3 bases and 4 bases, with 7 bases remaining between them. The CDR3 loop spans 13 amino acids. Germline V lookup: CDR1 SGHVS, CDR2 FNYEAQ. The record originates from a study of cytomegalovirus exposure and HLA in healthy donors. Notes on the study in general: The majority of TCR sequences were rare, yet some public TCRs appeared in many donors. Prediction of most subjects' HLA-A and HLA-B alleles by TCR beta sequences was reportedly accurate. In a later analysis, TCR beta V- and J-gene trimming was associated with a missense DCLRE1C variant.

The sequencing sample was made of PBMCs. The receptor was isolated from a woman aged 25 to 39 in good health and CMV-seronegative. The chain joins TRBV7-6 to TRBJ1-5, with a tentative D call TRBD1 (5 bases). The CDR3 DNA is TGTGCCAGCAGCTTGACAGAGAATCAGCCCCAGCATTTT. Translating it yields CASSLTENQPQHF.